This T cell receptor (beta chain) is drawn from a study of cytomegalovirus exposure and HLA in healthy donors. The J segment lost 5 bases and the V segment lost 2 bases, leaving 8 bases of the junction unmatched. CDR3 size: 15 residues. Per germline, CDR1 SNHLY and CDR2 FYNNEI. A multiplex PCR was run with 60 Vbeta primers and 13 Jbeta primers. Generated by immunoSEQ multiplex PCR, the TCRdb table keeps only in-frame clones and is missing some. The data show 200,000 to 250,000 clones, approximately 87% seen once. The TCR was taken from a human donor in good health. The gene calls are TRBV2 and TRBJ2-5; 7 positions match TRBD2. Sequenced: PBMCs. The CDR3 nucleotides are TGTGCCAGCAGTGAACGCGGGACTACCCCGGAGACCCAGTACTTC. Translated: CASSERGTTPETQYF.